These T cell receptor beta chains were read from a single sample in a study of cytomegalovirus exposure and HLA in healthy donors. The protocol was immunoSEQ multiplex PCR, while the TCRdb copy is restricted to in-frame clones and leaves out a portion. The top ten hold 2% to 3% of the sample, which has about 80,000 clones, 70% to 80% seen once. Sequencing input: PBMCs. These receptors originate from a young man in good health and CMV-seronegative. Each CDR3 is given with its conserved first and last residue. The order of the fields is V gene, J gene, clone size, D gene, CDR3 protein, CDR3 DNA. D genes are given only for firm matches. Expanded clones are given a class, and other clones once, few, many or no size at all.

v_call: TRBV4-2; j_call: TRBJ1-2; clone_size: once; d_call: NA; cdr3_aa: CASSQERQYGYTF; cdr3_nt: TGTGCCAGCAGCCAAGAACGACAGTATGGCTACACCTTC
v_call: TRBV14; j_call: TRBJ2-7; clone_size: NA; d_call: NA; cdr3_aa: CASSQDGYEQYF; cdr3_nt: TGTGCCAGCAGCCAAGACGGGTACGAGCAGTACTTC
v_call: TRBV6-1; j_call: TRBJ1-2; clone_size: once; d_call: NA; cdr3_aa: CASSDRGGAASNYGYTF; cdr3_nt: TGTGCCAGCAGTGATAGGGGCGGAGCTGCATCTAACTATGGCTACACCTTC
v_call: TRBV6-1; j_call: TRBJ2-5; clone_size: NA; d_call: NA; cdr3_aa: CASSSRQSIQETQYF; cdr3_nt: TGTGCCAGCAGCTCGCGACAGAGTATACAAGAGACCCAGTACTTC
v_call: TRBV9; j_call: TRBJ2-7; clone_size: NA; d_call: TRBD1; cdr3_aa: CASSVYTGGGYEQYF; cdr3_nt: TGTGCCAGCAGCGTGTACACAGGGGGCGGCTACGAGCAGTACTTC
v_call: TRBV18; j_call: TRBJ1-2; clone_size: once; d_call: TRBD1; cdr3_aa: CAGSPLGDRGGYGYTF; cdr3_nt: TGTGCCGGCTCACCACTCGGGGACAGGGGTGGCTATGGCTACACCTTC
v_call: TRBV5-1; j_call: TRBJ1-1; clone_size: NA; d_call: TRBD1; cdr3_aa: CASTAGQGPFGEAFF; cdr3_nt: TGCGCCAGCACCGCCGGACAGGGGCCTTTTGGAGAAGCTTTCTTT
v_call: TRBV12-1; j_call: TRBJ1-4; clone_size: NA; d_call: NA; cdr3_aa: CASRPNEGGEKLFF; cdr3_nt: TGTGCCAGCAGACCGAATGAGGGCGGCGAAAAACTGTTTTTT
v_call: TRBV7-8; j_call: TRBJ2-7; clone_size: NA; d_call: NA; cdr3_aa: CASSPNREPGYEQYF; cdr3_nt: TGTGCCAGCAGCCCGAACAGGGAACCCGGTTACGAGCAGTACTTC
v_call: TRBV7-2; j_call: TRBJ2-7; clone_size: NA; d_call: TRBD1; cdr3_aa: CASSLAFAGGYEQYF; cdr3_nt: TGTGCCAGCAGCTTAGCATTTGCAGGGGGCTACGAGCAGTACTTC
v_call: TRBV18; j_call: TRBJ1-5; clone_size: NA; d_call: NA; cdr3_aa: CASSVGIAQPQHF; cdr3_nt: TGTGCCAGCTCAGTGGGCATAGCGCAGCCCCAGCATTTT
v_call: TRBV27; j_call: TRBJ2-7; clone_size: NA; d_call: TRBD1; cdr3_aa: CASSSSLGDSSHEQYF; cdr3_nt: TGTGCCAGCAGTTCCAGCCTGGGGGACAGTAGTCACGAGCAGTACTTC
v_call: TRBV25-1; j_call: TRBJ1-5; clone_size: NA; d_call: TRBD1; cdr3_aa: CASSGGGTGYGNQPQHF; cdr3_nt: TGTGCCAGCAGTGGGGGGGGGACAGGGTACGGCAATCAGCCCCAGCATTTT
v_call: TRBV21-1; j_call: TRBJ2-2; clone_size: NA; d_call: NA; cdr3_aa: CASSIQGCTGELFF; cdr3_nt: TGTGCCAGCAGCATTCAGGGTTGCACCGGGGAGCTGTTTTTT
v_call: TRBV7-9; j_call: TRBJ1-1; clone_size: NA; d_call: TRBD1; cdr3_aa: CSSRGGGQFAFF; cdr3_nt: TGTTCCAGCAGGGGGGGAGGGCAATTCGCTTTCTTT
v_call: TRBV14; j_call: TRBJ2-2; clone_size: NA; d_call: NA; cdr3_aa: CASRGGGPNTGELFF; cdr3_nt: TGTGCCAGCAGGGGCGGGGGCCCGAACACCGGGGAGCTGTTTTTT
v_call: TRBV27; j_call: TRBJ2-1; clone_size: NA; d_call: NA; cdr3_aa: CASSLSMAVDEQFF; cdr3_nt: TGTGCCAGCAGTTTATCGATGGCAGTCGATGAGCAGTTCTTC
v_call: TRBV18; j_call: TRBJ1-1; clone_size: NA; d_call: NA; cdr3_aa: CASSSGGKTEAFF; cdr3_nt: TGTGCCAGCTCCTCGGGGGGAAAGACTGAAGCTTTCTTT
v_call: TRBV27; j_call: TRBJ1-2; clone_size: NA; d_call: TRBD1; cdr3_aa: CASSRFPDRANFPPGGYPF; cdr3_nt: TGTGCCAGCAGCCGTTTCCCGGACAGGGCAAACTTCCCCCCAGGGGGCTACCCCTTC
v_call: TRBV9; j_call: TRBJ1-6; clone_size: NA; d_call: NA; cdr3_aa: CASSGGGLSLHF; cdr3_nt: TGTGCCAGCAGCGGGGGAGGGTTGTCCCTCCACTTT
v_call: TRBV5-4; j_call: TRBJ1-1; clone_size: NA; d_call: TRBD1; cdr3_aa: CASSLAGTGGTEAFF; cdr3_nt: TGTGCCAGCAGCTTGGCCGGGACAGGGGGCACTGAAGCTTTCTTT
v_call: TRBV18; j_call: TRBJ2-3; clone_size: NA; d_call: TRBD2; cdr3_aa: CASSRGGPPTDTQYF; cdr3_nt: TGTGCCAGCTCCCGCGGGGGGCCCCCTACAGATACGCAGTATTTT
v_call: TRBV6-6; j_call: TRBJ2-3; clone_size: NA; d_call: TRBD1; cdr3_aa: CASSSGTGHTDTQYF; cdr3_nt: TGTGCCAGCAGTTCCGGGACAGGGCACACAGATACGCAGTATTTT
v_call: TRBV27; j_call: TRBJ1-1; clone_size: NA; d_call: NA; cdr3_aa: CASKQGLKAEAFF; cdr3_nt: TGTGCCAGCAAGCAGGGACTTAAAGCTGAAGCTTTCTTT
v_call: TRBV4-2; j_call: TRBJ1-3; clone_size: once; d_call: NA; cdr3_aa: CASSQDVSSGNTIYF; cdr3_nt: TGTGCCAGCAGCCAAGATGTGAGCTCTGGAAACACCATATATTTT
v_call: TRBV7-6; j_call: TRBJ2-1; clone_size: NA; d_call: TRBD2; cdr3_aa: CASSLGTSTSVGEQFF; cdr3_nt: TGTGCCAGCAGCTTAGGGACTAGCACTAGTGTTGGTGAGCAGTTCTTC
v_call: TRBV6-5; j_call: TRBJ2-3; clone_size: NA; d_call: TRBD2; cdr3_aa: CASSVAGGDTQYF; cdr3_nt: TGTGCCAGCAGTGTAGCGGGAGGAGATACGCAGTATTTT
v_call: TRBV7-2; j_call: TRBJ2-7; clone_size: once; d_call: NA; cdr3_aa: CASSLAPSSYEQYF; cdr3_nt: TGTGCCAGCAGCTTAGCGCCGAGCTCCTACGAGCAGTACTTC
v_call: TRBV6-4; j_call: TRBJ1-1; clone_size: NA; d_call: NA; cdr3_aa: CASSVDRNTEAFF; cdr3_nt: TGTGCCAGCAGCGTGGACAGGAACACTGAAGCTTTCTTT
v_call: TRBV6-4; j_call: TRBJ2-1; clone_size: NA; d_call: TRBD2; cdr3_aa: CASSDTATSGANEQFF; cdr3_nt: TGTGCCAGCAGTGATACAGCGACTAGCGGGGCCAATGAGCAGTTCTTC
v_call: TRBV4-2; j_call: TRBJ2-1; clone_size: NA; d_call: TRBD2; cdr3_aa: CASSQDWIAGSSYNEQFF; cdr3_nt: TGTGCCAGCAGCCAAGATTGGATAGCGGGGAGCTCCTACAATGAGCAGTTCTTC
v_call: TRBV4-2; j_call: TRBJ1-6; clone_size: NA; d_call: NA; cdr3_aa: CASSPQVTRISYNSPLHF; cdr3_nt: TGTGCCAGCAGCCCACAGGTAACAAGGATCTCCTATAATTCACCCCTCCACTTT
v_call: TRBV5-1; j_call: TRBJ1-4; clone_size: NA; d_call: TRBD1; cdr3_aa: CASSLGQGNEKLFF; cdr3_nt: TGCGCCAGCAGCTTGGGACAGGGTAATGAAAAACTGTTTTTT
v_call: TRBV30; j_call: TRBJ1-2; clone_size: NA; d_call: TRBD1; cdr3_aa: CACPDRGRGYTF; cdr3_nt: TGTGCCTGCCCGGACAGGGGGCGCGGCTACACCTTC
v_call: TRBV28; j_call: TRBJ2-7; clone_size: NA; d_call: NA; cdr3_aa: CASRDTGDEQYF; cdr3_nt: TGTGCCAGCAGGGATACCGGGGACGAGCAGTACTTC
v_call: TRBV15; j_call: TRBJ2-6; clone_size: NA; d_call: NA; cdr3_aa: CPTSRGDSGANVLTF; cdr3_nt: TGTCCCACCAGCAGAGGAGACTCTGGGGCCAACGTCCTGACTTTC
v_call: TRBV6-5; j_call: TRBJ1-6; clone_size: few; d_call: NA; cdr3_aa: CASSQRQAHNSPLHF; cdr3_nt: TGTGCCAGCAGCCAGAGACAGGCCCATAATTCACCCCTCCACTTT
v_call: TRBV29-1; j_call: TRBJ2-5; clone_size: few; d_call: TRBD1; cdr3_aa: CSVDQGGSETQYF; cdr3_nt: TGCAGCGTGGACCAAGGGGGCTCGGAGACCCAGTACTTC
v_call: TRBV11-3; j_call: TRBJ2-1; clone_size: NA; d_call: TRBD2; cdr3_aa: CASSFRTSGYNEQFF; cdr3_nt: TGTGCCAGCAGCTTTAGGACTAGCGGGTACAATGAGCAGTTCTTC
v_call: TRBV27; j_call: TRBJ2-1; clone_size: once; d_call: TRBD1; cdr3_aa: CASSLRTGVLHNEQFF; cdr3_nt: TGTGCCAGCAGTTTAAGAACAGGGGTTCTCCACAATGAGCAGTTCTTC